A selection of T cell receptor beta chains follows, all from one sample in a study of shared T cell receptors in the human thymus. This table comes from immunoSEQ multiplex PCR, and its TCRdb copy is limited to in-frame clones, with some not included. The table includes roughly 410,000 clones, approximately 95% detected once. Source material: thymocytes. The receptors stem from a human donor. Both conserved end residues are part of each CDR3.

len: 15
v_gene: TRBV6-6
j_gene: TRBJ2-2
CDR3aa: CASSYPPGYTGELFF

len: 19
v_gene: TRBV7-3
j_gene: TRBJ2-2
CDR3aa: CASSLDDSSGPFGTGELFF

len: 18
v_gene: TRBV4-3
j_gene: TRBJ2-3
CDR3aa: CASSETPSSGRAPDTQYF

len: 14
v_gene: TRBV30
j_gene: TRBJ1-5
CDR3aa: CAWSTDRGHQPQHF

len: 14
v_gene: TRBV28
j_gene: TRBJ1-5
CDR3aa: CASSSTGCNQPQHF

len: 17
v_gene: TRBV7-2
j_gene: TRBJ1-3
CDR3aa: CASSRPRQGSSGNTIYF

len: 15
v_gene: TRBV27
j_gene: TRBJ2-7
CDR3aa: CASRVRGKSSYEQYF

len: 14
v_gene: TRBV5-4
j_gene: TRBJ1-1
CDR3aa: CASSLEEGPSEAFF

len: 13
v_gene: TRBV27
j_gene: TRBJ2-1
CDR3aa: CASSSPFIDEQFF

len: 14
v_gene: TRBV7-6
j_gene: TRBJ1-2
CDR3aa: CASSVSWTGKGYTF

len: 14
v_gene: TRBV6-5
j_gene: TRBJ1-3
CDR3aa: CASKNGHSGNTIYF

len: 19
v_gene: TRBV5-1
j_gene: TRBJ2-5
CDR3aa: CASSLGTPGVADHQETQYF

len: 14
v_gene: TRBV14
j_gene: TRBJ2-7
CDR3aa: CASSQEDRSYEQYF

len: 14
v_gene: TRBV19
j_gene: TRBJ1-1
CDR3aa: CATLAGRLPTEAFF

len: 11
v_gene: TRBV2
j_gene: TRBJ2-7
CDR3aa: CASSGGQGRYF

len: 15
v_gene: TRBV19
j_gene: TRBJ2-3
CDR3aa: CASSGLAGGTDTQYF

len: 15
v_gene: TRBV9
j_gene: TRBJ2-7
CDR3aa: CASSVAGLVGGEQYF

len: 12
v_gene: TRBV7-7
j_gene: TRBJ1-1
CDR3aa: CASSQGGTEAFF

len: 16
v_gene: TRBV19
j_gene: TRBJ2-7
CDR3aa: CASSGTGLANSYEQYF

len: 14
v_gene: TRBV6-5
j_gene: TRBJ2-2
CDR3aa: CASSYADFTGELFF

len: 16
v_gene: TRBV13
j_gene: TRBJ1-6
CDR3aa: CASSQGSDSPYSPLHF

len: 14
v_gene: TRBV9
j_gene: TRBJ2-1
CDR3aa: CASSPLGLPNEQFF

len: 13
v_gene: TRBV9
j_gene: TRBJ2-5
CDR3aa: CASSGHLQETQYF

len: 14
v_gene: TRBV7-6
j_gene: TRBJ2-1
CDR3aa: CASKLAGDMNEQFF

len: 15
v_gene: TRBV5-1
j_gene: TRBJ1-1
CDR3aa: CASSLAAGGNTEAFF

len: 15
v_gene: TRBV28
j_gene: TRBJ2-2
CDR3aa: CASTWTLQTTGELFF

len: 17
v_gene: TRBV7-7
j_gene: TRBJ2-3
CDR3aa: CASSFLGTGGFTDTQYF

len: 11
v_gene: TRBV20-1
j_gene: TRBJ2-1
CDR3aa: CSAVRGNEQFF

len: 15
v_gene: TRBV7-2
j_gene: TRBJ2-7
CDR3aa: CATLTRGSVGYEQYF

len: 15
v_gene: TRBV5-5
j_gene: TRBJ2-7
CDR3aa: CASSLMEGSSYEQYF

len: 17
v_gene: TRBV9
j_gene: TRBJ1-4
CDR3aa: CASSPGTVVATNEKLFF

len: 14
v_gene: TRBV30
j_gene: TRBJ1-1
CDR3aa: CAWTSWEGRKEAFF

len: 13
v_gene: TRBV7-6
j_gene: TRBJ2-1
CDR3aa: CASSLNDRREQFF

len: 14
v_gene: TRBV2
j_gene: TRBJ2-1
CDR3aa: CAASRDRSYNEQFF

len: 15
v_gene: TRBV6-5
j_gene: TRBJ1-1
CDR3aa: CASRKQGYRNTEAFF

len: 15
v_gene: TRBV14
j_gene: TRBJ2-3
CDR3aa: CASSQGVIPTDTQYF

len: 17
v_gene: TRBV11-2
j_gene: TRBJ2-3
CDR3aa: CASSQGRYRANTDTQYF

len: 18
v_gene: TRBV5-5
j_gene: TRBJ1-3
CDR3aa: CASSSRGGSTPQGNTIYF

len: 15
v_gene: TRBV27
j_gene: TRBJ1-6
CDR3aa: CASRPKWGHNSPLHF

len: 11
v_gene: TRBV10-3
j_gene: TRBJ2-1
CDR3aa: CAISLGQEKFF